This T cell receptor beta chain appears in the sequencing data of a study of long-term antiretroviral therapy in people with HIV. Assay version v3.0 of immunoSEQ was used, and it was run at survey level. Method: immunoSEQ multiplex PCR; TCRdb's copy keeps in-frame clones and lacks some. The sample includes about 16,000 clones, approximately 79% of them seen just once. The CDR3 has 15 residues. The V and J ends lost 0 bases and 2 bases respectively, with 10 bases between them. Germline lookup yields CDR1 SGHAT and CDR2 FQNNGV. The clonotype comes from a woman between 35 and 50 years old with HIV. The sequencing used unsorted PBMCs, collected 2.3 years after starting antiretroviral therapy. The chain recombines TRBV11-2 with TRBJ1-1; D uncertain. The CDR3 spells CASSLDQRGNTEAFF. In nucleotides, the CDR3 is TGTGCCAGCAGCTTAGATCAGCGAGGAAACACTGAAGCTTTCTTT.